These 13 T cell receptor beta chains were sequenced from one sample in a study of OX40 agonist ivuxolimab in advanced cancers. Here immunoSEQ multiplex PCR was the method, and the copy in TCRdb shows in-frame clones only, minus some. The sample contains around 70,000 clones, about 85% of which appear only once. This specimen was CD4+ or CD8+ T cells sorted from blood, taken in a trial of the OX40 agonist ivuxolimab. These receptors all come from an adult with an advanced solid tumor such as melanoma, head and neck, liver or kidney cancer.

The CDR3 loop is CASSLETRAIHEQYF. The CDR3, as DNA: TGTGCCAGCAGCTTAGAAACCAGGGCAATCCACGAGCAGTACTTC. The rearrangement links TRBV7-2 to TRBJ2-7; tentative D call: TRBD1 (5 bases). V lost 1 base and J 5 bases, leaving 15 bases between the germline ends. The CDR3 has 15 residues. The germline CDR1 and CDR2 sequences are SGHTA and FQGNSA.

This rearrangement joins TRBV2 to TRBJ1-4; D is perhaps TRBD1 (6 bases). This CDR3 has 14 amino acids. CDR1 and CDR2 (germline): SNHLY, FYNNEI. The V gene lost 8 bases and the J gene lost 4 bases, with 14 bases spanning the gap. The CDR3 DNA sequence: TGTGCCAGCCAGACACAGGGCCATAATGAAAAACTGTTTTTT. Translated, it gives CASQTQGHNEKLFF.

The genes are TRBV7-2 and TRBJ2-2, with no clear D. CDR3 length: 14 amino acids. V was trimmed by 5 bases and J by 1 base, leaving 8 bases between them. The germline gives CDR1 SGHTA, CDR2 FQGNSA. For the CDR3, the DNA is TGTGCCAGCAGCCCAGTATGGAACACCGGGGAGCTGTTTTTT. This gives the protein CASSPVWNTGELFF.

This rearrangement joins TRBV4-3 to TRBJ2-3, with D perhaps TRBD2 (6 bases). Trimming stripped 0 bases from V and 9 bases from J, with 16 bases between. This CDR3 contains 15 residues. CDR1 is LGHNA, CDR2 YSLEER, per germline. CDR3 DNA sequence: TGCGCCAGCAGCCAAGAGGGTCCCGGCGGGATGACGCAGTATTTT. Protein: CASSQEGPGGMTQYF.

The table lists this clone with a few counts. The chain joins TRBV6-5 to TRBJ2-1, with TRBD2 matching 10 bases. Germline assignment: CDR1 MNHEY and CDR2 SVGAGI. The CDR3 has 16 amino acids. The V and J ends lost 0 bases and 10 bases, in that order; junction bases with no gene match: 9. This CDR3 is CASSYSERGGFREQFF. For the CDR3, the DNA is TGTGCCAGCAGTTACTCGGAGCGGGGGGGCTTCAGGGAGCAGTTCTTC.

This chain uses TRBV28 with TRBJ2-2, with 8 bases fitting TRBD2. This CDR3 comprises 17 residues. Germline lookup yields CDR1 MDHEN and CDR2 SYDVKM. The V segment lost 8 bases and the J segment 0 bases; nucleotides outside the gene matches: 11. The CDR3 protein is CASPTWRGETNTGELFF. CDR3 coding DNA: TGTGCCAGCCCCACCTGGCGGGGGGAGACGAACACCGGGGAGCTGTTTTTT.

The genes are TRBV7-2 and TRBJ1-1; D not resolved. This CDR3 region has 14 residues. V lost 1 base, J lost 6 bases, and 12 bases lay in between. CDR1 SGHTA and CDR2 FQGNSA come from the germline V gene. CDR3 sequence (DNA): TGTGCCAGCAGCTTAGAAGTTTGGTCCCCTGAAGCTTTCTTT. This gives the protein CASSLEVWSPEAFF.

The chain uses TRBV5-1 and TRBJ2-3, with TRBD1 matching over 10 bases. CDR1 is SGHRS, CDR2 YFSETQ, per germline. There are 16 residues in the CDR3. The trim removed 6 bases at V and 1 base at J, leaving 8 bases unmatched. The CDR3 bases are TGCGCCAGCACCCTCTCCGGGACAGGGGGCACAGATACGCAGTATTTT. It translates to CASTLSGTGGTDTQYF.

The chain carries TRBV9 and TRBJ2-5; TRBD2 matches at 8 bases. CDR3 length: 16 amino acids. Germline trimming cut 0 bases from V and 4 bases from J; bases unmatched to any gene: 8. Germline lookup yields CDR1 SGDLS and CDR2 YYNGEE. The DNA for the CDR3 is TGTGCCAGCAGCGTAGGAGTAGCGGGGCTTCGAGAGACCCAGTACTTC. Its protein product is CASSVGVAGLRETQYF.

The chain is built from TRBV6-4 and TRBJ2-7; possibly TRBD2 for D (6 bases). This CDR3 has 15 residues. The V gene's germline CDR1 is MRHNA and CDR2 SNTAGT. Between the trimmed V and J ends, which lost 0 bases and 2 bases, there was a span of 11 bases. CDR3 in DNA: TGTGCCAGCAGTGACTCATCGGGGGAGGCCTACGAGCAGTACTTC. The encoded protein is CASSDSSGEAYEQYF.

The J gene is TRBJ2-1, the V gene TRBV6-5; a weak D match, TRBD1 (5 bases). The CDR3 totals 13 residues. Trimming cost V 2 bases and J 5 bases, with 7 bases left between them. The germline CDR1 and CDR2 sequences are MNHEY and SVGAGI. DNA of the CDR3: TGTGCCAGCAGTTACGACAGCCACAATGAGCAGTTCTTC. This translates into CASSYDSHNEQFF.

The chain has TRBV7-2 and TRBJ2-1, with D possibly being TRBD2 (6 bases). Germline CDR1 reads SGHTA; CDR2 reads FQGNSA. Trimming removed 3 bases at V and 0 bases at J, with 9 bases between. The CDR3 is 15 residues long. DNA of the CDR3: TGTGCCAGCAGCTTTAGCGGAAACTCCTACAATGAGCAGTTCTTC. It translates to CASSFSGNSYNEQFF. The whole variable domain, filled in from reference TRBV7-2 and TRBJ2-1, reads GAGVSQSPSNKVTEKGKDVELRCDPISGHTALYWYRQSLGQGLEFLIYFQGNSAPDKSGLPSDRFSAERTGGSVSTLTIQRTQQEDSAVYLCASSFSGNSYNEQFFGPGTRLTVL.

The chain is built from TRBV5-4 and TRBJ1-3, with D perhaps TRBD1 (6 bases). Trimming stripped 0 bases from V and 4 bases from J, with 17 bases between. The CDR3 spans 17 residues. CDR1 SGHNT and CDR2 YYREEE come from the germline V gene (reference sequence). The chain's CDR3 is CASSLVFGGNAGNTIYF. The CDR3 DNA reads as TGTGCCAGCAGCTTGGTATTCGGGGGCAATGCGGGAAACACCATATATTTT.